This T cell receptor (beta chain) was sequenced during a study of T cells in localized non-small cell lung cancer. Remarks on this clone: Its antigen is currently unknown.

Points from the study as a whole: Increased T cell density in blood showed an association with longer overall survival. Across samples, adjacent lung featured a median roughly 60 of the top 100 tumor clones.

Trimming shortened V by 0 bases and J by 4 bases, and 10 bases separated the two germline ends. Germline V lookup: CDR1 SGHDT, CDR2 YYEEEE. This CDR3 contains 14 residues. Sequencing was performed with immunoSEQ multiplex PCR; in TCRdb, only in-frame clones are kept and a portion is missing. The repertoire has approximately 70,000 clones, roughly 79% of them found once; the top ten carry around 4.8%. This TCR derives from a man between 40 and 70 years old with stage II lung adenocarcinoma. The V call is TRBV5-6, the J call TRBJ2-5; D is uncertain. This material consisted of PBMCs, taken before any cancer treatment. The CDR3 DNA sequence: TGTGCCAGCAGCTTGGCTAGTACCGCAGAGACCCAGTACTTC. Its translation: CASSLASTAETQYF.